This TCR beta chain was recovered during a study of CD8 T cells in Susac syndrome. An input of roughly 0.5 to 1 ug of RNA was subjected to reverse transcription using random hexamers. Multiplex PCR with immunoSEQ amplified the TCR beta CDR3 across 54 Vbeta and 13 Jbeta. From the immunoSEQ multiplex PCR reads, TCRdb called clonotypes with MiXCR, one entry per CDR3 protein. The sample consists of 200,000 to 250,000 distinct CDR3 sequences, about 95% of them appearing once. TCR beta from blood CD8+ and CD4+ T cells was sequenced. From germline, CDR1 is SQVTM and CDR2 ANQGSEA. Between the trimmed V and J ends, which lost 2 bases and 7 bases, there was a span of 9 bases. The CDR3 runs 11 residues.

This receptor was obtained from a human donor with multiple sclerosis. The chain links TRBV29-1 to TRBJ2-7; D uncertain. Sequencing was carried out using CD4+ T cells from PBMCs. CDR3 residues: CSVETSEEQYF. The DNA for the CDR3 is TGCAGCGTTGAAACGTCTGAAGAGCAGTACTTC.